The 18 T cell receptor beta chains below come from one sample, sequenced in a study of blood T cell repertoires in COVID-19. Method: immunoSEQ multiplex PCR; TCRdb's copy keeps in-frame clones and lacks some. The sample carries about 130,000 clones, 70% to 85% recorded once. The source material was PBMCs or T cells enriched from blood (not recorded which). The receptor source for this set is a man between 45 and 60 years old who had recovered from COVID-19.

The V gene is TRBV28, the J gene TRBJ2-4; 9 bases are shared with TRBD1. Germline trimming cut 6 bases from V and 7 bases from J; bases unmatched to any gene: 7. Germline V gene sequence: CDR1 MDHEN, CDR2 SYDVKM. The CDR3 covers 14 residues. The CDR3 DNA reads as TGTGCCAGCAGCCAAGGGACAGGGTACAACATTCAGTACTTC. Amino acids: CASSQGTGYNIQYF.

CDR3 sequence: CAISESPPSTGTDTQYF. The CDR3 DNA follows: TGTGCCATCAGTGAGTCTCCGCCCTCCACTGGCACAGATACGCAGTATTTT. The chain recombines TRBV10-3 with TRBJ2-3; D is unclear. Trimming stripped 0 bases from V and 1 base from J, with 14 bases between. Germline V gene data show CDR1 as ENHRY and CDR2 as SYGVKD. The CDR3 runs to 17 residues.

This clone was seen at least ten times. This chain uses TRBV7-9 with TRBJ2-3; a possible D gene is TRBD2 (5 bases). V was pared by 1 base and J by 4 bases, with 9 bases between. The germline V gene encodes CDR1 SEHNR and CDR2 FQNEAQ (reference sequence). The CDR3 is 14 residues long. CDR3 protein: CASSLGLAADTQYF. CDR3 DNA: TGTGCCAGCAGCTTAGGTCTAGCCGCAGATACGCAGTATTTT.

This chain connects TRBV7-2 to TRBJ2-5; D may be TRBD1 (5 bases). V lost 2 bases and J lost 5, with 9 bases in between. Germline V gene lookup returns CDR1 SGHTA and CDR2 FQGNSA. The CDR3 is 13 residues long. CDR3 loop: CASSLQGEETQYF. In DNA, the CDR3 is TGTGCCAGCAGCTTACAGGGTGAGGAGACCCAGTACTTC.

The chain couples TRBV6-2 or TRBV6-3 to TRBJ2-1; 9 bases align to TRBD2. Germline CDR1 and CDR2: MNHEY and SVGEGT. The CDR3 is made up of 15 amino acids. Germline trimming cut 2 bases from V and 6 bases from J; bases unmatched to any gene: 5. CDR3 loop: CASSYEGLAFNEQFF. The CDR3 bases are TGTGCCAGCAGTTACGAGGGACTAGCTTTCAATGAGCAGTTCTTC.

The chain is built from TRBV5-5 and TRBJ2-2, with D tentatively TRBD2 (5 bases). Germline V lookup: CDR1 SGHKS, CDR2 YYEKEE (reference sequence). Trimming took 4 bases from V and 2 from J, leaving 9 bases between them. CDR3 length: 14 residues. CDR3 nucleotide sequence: TGTGCCAGCAGCCCGACGGGAAACACCGGGGAGCTGTTTTTT. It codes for CASSPTGNTGELFF.

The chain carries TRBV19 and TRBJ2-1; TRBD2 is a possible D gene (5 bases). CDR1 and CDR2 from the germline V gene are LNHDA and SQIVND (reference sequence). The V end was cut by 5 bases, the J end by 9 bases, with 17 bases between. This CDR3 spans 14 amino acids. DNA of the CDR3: TGTGCCAGTAGTTCACGGACGGGAAGAGGTGAGCAGTTCTTC. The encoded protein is CASSSRTGRGEQFF.

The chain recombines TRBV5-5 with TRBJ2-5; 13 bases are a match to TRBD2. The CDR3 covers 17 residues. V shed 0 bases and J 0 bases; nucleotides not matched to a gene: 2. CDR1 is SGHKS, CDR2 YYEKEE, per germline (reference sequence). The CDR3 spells CASSLGLAGGYQETQYF. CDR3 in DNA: TGTGCCAGCAGCTTGGGACTAGCGGGGGGATACCAAGAGACCCAGTACTTC.

The CDR3 DNA reads as TGTGCCAGCAGTTTATCTAATACGCAGTATTTT. Its translation is CASSLSNTQYF. The chain uses TRBV27 and TRBJ2-3; D is unclear. CDR1 MNHEY and CDR2 SMNVEV come from the germline V gene (reference sequence). V dropped 0 bases and J dropped 7 bases, with 2 bases sitting between them. CDR3 length: 11 residues.

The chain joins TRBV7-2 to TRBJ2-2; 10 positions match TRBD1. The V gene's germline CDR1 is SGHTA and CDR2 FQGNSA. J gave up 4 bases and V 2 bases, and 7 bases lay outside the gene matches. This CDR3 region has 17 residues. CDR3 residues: CASSLTPDRGVTGELFF. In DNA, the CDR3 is TGTGCCAGCAGCTTAACGCCGGACAGGGGGGTCACCGGGGAGCTGTTTTTT.

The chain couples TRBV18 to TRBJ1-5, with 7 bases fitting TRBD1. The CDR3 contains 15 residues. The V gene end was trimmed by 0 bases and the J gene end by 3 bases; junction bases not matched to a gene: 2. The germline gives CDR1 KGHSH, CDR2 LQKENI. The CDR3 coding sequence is TGTGCCAGCTCACCACCGGACAGGATCAATCAGCCCCAGCATTTT. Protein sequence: CASSPPDRINQPQHF.

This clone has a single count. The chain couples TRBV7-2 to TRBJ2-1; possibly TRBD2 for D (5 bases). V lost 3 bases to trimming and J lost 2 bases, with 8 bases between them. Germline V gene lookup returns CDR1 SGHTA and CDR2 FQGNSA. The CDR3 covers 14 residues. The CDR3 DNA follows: TGTGCCAGCAGCTTTACGGGGACCTACAATGAGCAGTTCTTC. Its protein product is CASSFTGTYNEQFF.

The CDR3 loop is CASSLDQTGGGYTF. CDR3 in DNA: TGTGCCAGCAGCTTAGATCAGACAGGGGGAGGCTACACCTTC. This chain connects TRBV11-2 to TRBJ1-2, with 9 bases aligning to TRBD1. The J segment lost 8 bases and the V segment lost 0 bases, leaving 4 bases of the junction unmatched. Germline V gene data show CDR1 as SGHAT and CDR2 as FQNNGV. The CDR3 contains 14 residues.

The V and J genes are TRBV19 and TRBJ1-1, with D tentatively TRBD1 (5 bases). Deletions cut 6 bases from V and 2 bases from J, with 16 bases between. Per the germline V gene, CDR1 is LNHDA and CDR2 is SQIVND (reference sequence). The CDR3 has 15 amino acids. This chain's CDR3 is CASRLQGWGNTEAFF. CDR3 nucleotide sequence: TGTGCCAGTAGGCTCCAGGGATGGGGCAACACTGAAGCTTTCTTT.

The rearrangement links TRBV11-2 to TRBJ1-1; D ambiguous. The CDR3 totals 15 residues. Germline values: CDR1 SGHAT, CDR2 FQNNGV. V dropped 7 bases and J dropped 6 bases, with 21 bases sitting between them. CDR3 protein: CASTSVLSRLAEAFF. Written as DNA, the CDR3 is TGTGCCAGCACCTCCGTGTTATCCCGGTTGGCTGAAGCTTTCTTT.

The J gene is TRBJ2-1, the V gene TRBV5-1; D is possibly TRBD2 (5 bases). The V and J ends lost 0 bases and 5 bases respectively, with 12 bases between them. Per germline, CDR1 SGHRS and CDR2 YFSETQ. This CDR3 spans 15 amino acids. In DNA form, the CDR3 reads TGCGCCAGCAGCTTGGCCGGGCTAGCCGACAATGAGCAGTTCTTC. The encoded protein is CASSLAGLADNEQFF.

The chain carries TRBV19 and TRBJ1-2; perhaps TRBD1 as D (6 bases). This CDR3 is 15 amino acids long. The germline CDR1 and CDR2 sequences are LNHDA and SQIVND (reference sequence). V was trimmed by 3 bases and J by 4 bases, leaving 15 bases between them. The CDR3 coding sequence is TGTGCCAGTAGTATTGGGGGCGACTTCCCCTATGGCTACACCTTC. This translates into CASSIGGDFPYGYTF.

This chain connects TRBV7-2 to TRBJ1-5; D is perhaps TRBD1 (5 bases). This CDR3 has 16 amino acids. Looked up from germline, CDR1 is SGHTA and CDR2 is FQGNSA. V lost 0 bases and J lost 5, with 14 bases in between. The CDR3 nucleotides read TGTGCCAGCAGCTTAGCGGGGGGAATTGCTCATCAGCCCCAGCATTTT. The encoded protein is CASSLAGGIAHQPQHF.